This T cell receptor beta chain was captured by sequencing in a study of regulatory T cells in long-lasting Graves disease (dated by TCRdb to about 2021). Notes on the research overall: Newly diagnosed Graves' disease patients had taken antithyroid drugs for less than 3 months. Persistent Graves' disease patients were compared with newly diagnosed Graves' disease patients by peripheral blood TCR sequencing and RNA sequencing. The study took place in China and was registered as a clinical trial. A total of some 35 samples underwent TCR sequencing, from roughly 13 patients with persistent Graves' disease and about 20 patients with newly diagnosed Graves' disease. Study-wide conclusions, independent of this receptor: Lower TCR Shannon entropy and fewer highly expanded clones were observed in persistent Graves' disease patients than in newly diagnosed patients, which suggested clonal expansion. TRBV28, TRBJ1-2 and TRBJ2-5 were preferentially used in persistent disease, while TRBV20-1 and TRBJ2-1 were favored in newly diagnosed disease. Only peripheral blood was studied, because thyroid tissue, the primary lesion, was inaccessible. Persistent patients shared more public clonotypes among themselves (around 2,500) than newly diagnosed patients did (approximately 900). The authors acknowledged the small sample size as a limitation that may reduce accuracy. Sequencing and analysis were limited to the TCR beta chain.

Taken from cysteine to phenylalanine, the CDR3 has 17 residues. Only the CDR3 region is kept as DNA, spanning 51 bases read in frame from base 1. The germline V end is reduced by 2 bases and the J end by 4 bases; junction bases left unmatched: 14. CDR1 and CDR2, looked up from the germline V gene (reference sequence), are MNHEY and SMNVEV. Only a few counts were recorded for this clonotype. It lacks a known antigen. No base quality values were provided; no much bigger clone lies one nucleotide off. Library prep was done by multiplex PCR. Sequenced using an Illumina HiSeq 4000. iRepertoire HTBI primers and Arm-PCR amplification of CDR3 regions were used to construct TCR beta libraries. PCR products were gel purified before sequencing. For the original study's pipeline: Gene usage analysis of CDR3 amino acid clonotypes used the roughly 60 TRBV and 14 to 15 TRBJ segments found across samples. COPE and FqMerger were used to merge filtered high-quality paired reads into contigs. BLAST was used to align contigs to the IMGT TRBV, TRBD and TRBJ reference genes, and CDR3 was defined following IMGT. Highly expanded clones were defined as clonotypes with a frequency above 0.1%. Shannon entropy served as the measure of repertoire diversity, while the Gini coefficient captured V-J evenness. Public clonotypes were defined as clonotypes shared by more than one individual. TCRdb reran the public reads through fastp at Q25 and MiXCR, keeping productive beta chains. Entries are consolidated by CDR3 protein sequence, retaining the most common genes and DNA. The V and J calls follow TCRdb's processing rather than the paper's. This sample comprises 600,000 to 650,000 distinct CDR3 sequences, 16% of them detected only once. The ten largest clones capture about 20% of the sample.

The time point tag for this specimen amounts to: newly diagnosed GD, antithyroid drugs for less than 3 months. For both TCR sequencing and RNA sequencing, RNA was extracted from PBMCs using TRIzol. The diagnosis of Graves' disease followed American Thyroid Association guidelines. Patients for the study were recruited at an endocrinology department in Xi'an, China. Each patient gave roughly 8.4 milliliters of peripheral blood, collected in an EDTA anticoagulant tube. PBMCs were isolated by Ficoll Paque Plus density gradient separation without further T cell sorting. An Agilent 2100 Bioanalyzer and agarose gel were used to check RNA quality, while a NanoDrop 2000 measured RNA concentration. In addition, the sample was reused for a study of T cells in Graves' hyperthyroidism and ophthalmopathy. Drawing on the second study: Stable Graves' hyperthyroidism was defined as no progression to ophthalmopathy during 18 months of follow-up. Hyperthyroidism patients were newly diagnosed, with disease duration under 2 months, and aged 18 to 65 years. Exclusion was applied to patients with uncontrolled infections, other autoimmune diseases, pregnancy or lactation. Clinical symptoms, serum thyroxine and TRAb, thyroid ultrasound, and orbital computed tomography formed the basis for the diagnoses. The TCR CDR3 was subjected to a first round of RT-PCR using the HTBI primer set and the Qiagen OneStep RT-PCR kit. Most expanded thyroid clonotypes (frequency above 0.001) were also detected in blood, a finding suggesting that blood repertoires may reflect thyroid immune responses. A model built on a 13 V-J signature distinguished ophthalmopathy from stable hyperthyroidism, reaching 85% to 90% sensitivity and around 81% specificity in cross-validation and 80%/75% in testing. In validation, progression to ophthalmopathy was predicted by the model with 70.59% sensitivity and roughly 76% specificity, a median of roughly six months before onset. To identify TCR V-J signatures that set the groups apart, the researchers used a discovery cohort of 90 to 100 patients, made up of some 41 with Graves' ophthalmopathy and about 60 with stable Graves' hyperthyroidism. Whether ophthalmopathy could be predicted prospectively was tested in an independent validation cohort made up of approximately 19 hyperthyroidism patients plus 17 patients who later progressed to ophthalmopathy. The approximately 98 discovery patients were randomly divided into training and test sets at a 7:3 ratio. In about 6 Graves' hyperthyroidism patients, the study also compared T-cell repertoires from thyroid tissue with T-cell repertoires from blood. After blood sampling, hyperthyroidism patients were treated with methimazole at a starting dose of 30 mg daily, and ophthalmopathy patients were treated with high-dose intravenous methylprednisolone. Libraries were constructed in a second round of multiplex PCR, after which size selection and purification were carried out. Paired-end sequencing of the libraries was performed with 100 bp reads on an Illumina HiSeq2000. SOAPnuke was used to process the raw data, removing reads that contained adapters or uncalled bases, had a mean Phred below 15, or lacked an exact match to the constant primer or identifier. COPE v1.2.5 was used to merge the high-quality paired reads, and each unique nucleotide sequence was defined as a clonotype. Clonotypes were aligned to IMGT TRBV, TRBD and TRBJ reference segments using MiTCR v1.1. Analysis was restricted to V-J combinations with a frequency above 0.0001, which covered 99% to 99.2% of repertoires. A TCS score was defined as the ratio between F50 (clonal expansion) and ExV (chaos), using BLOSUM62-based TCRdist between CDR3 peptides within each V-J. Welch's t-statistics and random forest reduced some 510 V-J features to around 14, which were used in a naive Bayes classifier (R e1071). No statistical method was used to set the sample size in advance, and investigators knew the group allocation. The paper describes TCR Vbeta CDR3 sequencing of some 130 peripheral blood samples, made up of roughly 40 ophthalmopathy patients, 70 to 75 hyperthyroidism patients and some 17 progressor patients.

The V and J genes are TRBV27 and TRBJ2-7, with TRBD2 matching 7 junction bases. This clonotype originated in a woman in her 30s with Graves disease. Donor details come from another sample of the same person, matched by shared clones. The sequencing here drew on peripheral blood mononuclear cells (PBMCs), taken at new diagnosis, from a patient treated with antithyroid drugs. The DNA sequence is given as TGTGCCAGCAGTTTACGTCTAGCGGATTATATTCCGTACGAGCAGTACTTC. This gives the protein CASSLRLADYIPYEQYF.